These 16 T cell receptor beta chains originate from one sample sequenced in a study of T-cell reconstitution after alpha-beta-depleted transplantation in children. Using unique molecular identifiers, the investigators prepared the TCRbeta library. One entry per CDR3 protein results from TCRdb running MiXCR on the PCR reads. This sample has hundreds of thousands of distinct CDR3 sequences, with about a sixth found just once. Source: PBMCs, mostly from graft donor cells, taken 360 days after TCRalphabeta/CD19-depleted stem cell transplant. These receptors originate from a male patient aged 2-10 years who had a stem cell transplant for acute lymphoblastic leukemia, so the T cells may come from the graft donor.

This clonotype was seen repeatedly, ten times or more. V gene TRBV30 combines with J gene TRBJ2-1; D is undetermined. The V gene lost 5 bases and the J gene lost 6 bases, with 14 bases spanning the gap. Germline V gene sequence: CDR1 GTSNPN, CDR2 SVGIG (reference sequence). This CDR3 region has 13 residues. In nucleotides, the CDR3 is TGTGCCTGGGGTTCTTTATCTGGCAATGAGCAGTTCTTC. Translated, it gives CAWGSLSGNEQFF.

The chain carries TRBV6-1 and TRBJ1-2; 10 positions match TRBD1. Trimming took 5 bases from V and 0 from J; bases not matched to a gene: 9. Germline V CDR1 and CDR2: MNHNS, SASEGT. This CDR3 spans 17 amino acids. CDR3 residues: CASSLTLGTGANYGYTF. The CDR3 coding sequence is TGTGCCAGCAGTCTCACCCTTGGGACAGGGGCTAACTATGGCTACACCTTC.

This clonotype came up many times. The V call is TRBV28, the J call TRBJ2-3; 9 bases agree with TRBD2. The V gene end was trimmed by 2 bases and the J gene end by 0 bases; junction bases not matched to a gene: 3. The CDR3 sequence is 16 residues long. Germline V gene sequence: CDR1 MDHEN, CDR2 SYDVKM. CDR3 residues: CASSLPLAGSTDTQYF. CDR3 DNA sequence: TGTGCCAGCAGTTTACCACTAGCGGGTAGCACAGATACGCAGTATTTT.

The chain has TRBV7-8 and TRBJ2-7; TRBD2 might be the D (5 bases). CDR3 length: 13 amino acids. The germline V and J ends were trimmed by 3 bases and 4 bases, with 10 bases remaining between them. CDR1 is SGHVS and CDR2 is FQNEAQ in the germline V gene. Here the CDR3 reads CASSFGWEYEQYF. As DNA, the CDR3 is TGTGCCAGCAGCTTCGGCTGGGAGTACGAGCAGTACTTC.

This clonotype occurred many times. The genes are TRBV12-3 or TRBV12-4 and TRBJ2-1; D gene ambiguous. The CDR3 runs 12 residues. V gave up 5 bases and J gave up 9 bases, with 11 bases separating them. The CDR3 DNA follows: TGTGCCAGCAGTCCCCTAAGCATTGAGCAGTTCTTC. Translating gives CASSPLSIEQFF.

V gene TRBV5-6 combines with J gene TRBJ2-1; D is perhaps TRBD2 (6 bases). This CDR3 comprises 17 residues. Germline CDR1 SGHDT, CDR2 YYEEEE. The ends were cut back, 0 bases at V and 0 bases at J, with 13 bases in the middle. The CDR3 region has the DNA TGTGCCAGCAGCTTGGTTTCCAGCGGGCCCTCCTACAATGAGCAGTTCTTC. Encoded protein: CASSLVSSGPSYNEQFF.

This clonotype has a handful of counts. The chain recombines TRBV28 with TRBJ2-5; 7 bases agree with TRBD2. The CDR3 sequence is 15 residues long. Per germline, CDR1 MDHEN and CDR2 SYDVKM. With 5 bases clipped from V and 5 bases from J, the junction kept 11 bases outside the gene matches. CDR3 in DNA: TGTGCCAGCAGTGATGGCGGGAGTTTAAAGGAGACCCAGTACTTC. This gives the protein CASSDGGSLKETQYF.

This sequence joins TRBV9 and TRBJ2-4; 8 nucleotides agree with TRBD2. Germline V gene sequence: CDR1 SGDLS, CDR2 YYNGEE. V shed 3 bases and J 7 bases; nucleotides not matched to a gene: 6. This CDR3 has 14 amino acids. CDR3 DNA sequence: TGTGCCAGCAGCGGTAGCGGGATAGCGAACATTCAGTACTTC. Translating gives CASSGSGIANIQYF.

This clonotype was detected only a few times. The chain links TRBV20-1 to TRBJ2-1; 15 bases align to TRBD2. The CDR3 consists of 16 residues. The V gene end was trimmed by 5 bases and the J gene end by 5 bases; junction bases not matched to a gene: 7. Germline assignment: CDR1 DFQATT and CDR2 SNEGSKA (reference sequence). In DNA, the CDR3 is TGCAGTGCTCGGACTAGCGGGAGGGCAAGGAACAATGAGCAGTTCTTC. Encoded protein: CSARTSGRARNNEQFF.

This clonotype was counted many times. The chain recombines TRBV9 with TRBJ2-1; D call uncertain. CDR1 is SGDLS and CDR2 is YYNGEE in the germline V gene. The CDR3 extends over 14 amino acids. Trimming left V 3 bases short and J 0 bases short, with 7 bases between. CDR3 residues: CASSAMSSYNEQFF. DNA of the CDR3: TGTGCCAGCAGCGCTATGAGCTCCTACAATGAGCAGTTCTTC.

The chain carries TRBV4-1 and TRBJ2-7; 7 bases map to TRBD2. This CDR3 has 15 residues. V lost 1 base, J lost 1 base, and 4 bases stayed unmatched. CDR1 MGHRA and CDR2 YSYEKL come from the germline V gene. DNA for the CDR3: TGCGCCAGCAGCCAAGCCACGGGAGGTTCCTACGAGCAGTACTTC. Translated: CASSQATGGSYEQYF.

This clonotype has more than one count but fewer than ten. The chain combines TRBV4-1 with TRBJ2-1, with 11 bases lining up with TRBD2. Germline V gene sequence: CDR1 MGHRA, CDR2 YSYEKL. V gave up 4 bases and J gave up 5 bases; unmatched junction bases: 10. The CDR3 is 17 amino acids. CDR3 DNA: TGCGCCAGCAGCCGCCCGGCCGGGACTAGCGGTAACAATGAGCAGTTCTTC. This translates into CASSRPAGTSGNNEQFF.

This clonotype was counted a few times. V is TRBV27 and J is TRBJ2-7, with 7 bases aligning to TRBD1. The V and J ends lost 5 bases and 3 bases, in that order; junction bases with no gene match: 13. The CDR3 runs 16 residues. Germline CDR1 and CDR2: MNHEY and SMNVEV (reference sequence). In DNA form, the CDR3 reads TGTGCCAGCAGTCAGATAGGGGGCGGCTACTTCTACGAGCAGTACTTC. Its translation is CASSQIGGGYFYEQYF.

The sample holds many counts of this clonotype. The chain has TRBV10-3 and TRBJ2-5; D is perhaps TRBD2 (5 bases). Germline values: CDR1 ENHRY, CDR2 SYGVKD. The V end was cut by 2 bases, the J end by 1 base, with 5 bases between. CDR3 length: 13 amino acids. The CDR3 bases are TGTGCCATCAGTGAGGGACTCCAAGAGACCCAGTACTTC. Translated: CAISEGLQETQYF.

Only a few counts were recorded for this clonotype. The gene calls are TRBV20-1 and TRBJ1-5, with TRBD1 matching over 9 bases. Germline-derived CDR1 and CDR2 are DFQATT and SNEGSKA (reference sequence). With V trimmed by 5 bases and J by 4 bases, 3 bases remained unmatched. The CDR3 is 13 amino acids. In nucleotides, the CDR3 is TGCAGTGCTGGACAGGGGTGGAATCAGCCCCAGCATTTT. This translates into CSAGQGWNQPQHF.

V gene TRBV15 combines with J gene TRBJ2-2; 7 positions agree with TRBD1. The CDR3 has 18 residues. V dropped 0 bases and J dropped 5; count of bases not matched to a gene: 12. Per germline, CDR1 LNHNV and CDR2 YYDKDF (reference sequence). CDR3 in amino acids: CATSRDHLRDRVTGELFF. The CDR3 DNA sequence: TGTGCCACCAGCAGAGATCATTTAAGGGACAGAGTAACCGGGGAGCTGTTTTTT.